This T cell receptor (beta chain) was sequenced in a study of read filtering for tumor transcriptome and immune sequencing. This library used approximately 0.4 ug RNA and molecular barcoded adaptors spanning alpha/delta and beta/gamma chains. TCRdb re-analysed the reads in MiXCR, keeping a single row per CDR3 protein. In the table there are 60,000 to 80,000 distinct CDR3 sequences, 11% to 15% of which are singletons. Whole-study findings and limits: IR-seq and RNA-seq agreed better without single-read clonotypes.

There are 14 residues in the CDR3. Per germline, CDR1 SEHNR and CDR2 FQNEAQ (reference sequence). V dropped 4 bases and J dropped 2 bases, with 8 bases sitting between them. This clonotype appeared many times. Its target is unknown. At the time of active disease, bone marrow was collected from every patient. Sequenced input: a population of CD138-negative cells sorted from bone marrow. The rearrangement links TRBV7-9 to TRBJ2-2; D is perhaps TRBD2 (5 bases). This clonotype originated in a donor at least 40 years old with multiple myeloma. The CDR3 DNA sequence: TGTGCCAGCAGCTCCGGACTTAACACCGGGGAGCTGTTTTTT. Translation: CASSSGLNTGELFF.